This T cell receptor beta chain emerged from a study of OX40 agonist ivuxolimab in advanced cancers. Study information: It was permissible to have had prior anti-PD-1, anti-PD-L1 or anti-CTLA-4 therapy, and about 40% had some. Study findings and constraints: CD4+ and CD8+ blood T cells expanded clonally by week 6 at 0.1 to 3.0 mg/kg.

V was trimmed by 3 bases and J by 2 bases, leaving 11 bases between them. Germline-derived CDR1 and CDR2 are SGHDT and YYEEEE. This CDR3 has 15 amino acids. Sampling of blood occurred at baseline, cycle 4 day 1, and cycle 7 day 1. Note on this clone: Its specificity is not known.

Assay used: immunoSEQ multiplex PCR; TCRdb lists only in-frame clones, some missing. The table lists tens of thousands of clones, about 88% of them singletons, with roughly 0.67% in the top ten. The source material was CD4+ or CD8+ T cells sorted from blood, sampled in a trial of the OX40 agonist ivuxolimab. This receptor was identified in an adult with an advanced solid tumor such as melanoma, head and neck, liver or kidney cancer. This chain links TRBV5-6 with TRBJ2-2; D may be TRBD1 (6 bases). CDR3 protein: CASSSQGHNTGELFF. The CDR3 bases are TGTGCCAGCAGCTCCCAGGGACACAACACCGGGGAGCTGTTTTTT.